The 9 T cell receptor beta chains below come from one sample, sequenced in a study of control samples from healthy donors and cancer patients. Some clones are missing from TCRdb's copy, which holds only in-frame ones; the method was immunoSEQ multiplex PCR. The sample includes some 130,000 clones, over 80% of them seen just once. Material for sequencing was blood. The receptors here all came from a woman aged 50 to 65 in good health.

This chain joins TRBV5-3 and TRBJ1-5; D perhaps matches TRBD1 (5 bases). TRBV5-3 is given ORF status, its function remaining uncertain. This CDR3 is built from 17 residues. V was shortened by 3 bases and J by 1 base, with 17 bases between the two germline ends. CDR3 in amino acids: CARSWKGPDLSNQPQHF. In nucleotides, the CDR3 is TGTGCCAGAAGCTGGAAGGGACCGGATTTAAGCAATCAGCCCCAGCATTTT.

CDR3 sequence: CASTPIPEAFF. DNA for the CDR3: TGTGCCAGCACCCCAATCCCTGAAGCTTTCTTT. The chain couples TRBV6-6 to TRBJ1-1; D not certain. The CDR3 contains 11 residues. V lost 7 bases to trimming and J lost 6 bases, with 9 bases between them. The germline CDR1 and CDR2 sequences are MNHNY and SVGAGI (reference sequence).

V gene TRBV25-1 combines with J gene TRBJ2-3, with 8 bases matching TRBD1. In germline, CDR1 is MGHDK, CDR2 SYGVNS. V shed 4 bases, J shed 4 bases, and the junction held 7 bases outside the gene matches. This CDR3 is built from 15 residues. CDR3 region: CASSGVTGEADTQYF. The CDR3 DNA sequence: TGTGCCAGCAGTGGGGTGACAGGGGAGGCAGATACGCAGTATTTT. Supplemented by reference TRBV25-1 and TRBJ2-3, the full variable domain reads EADIYQTPRYLVIGTGKKITLECSQTMGHDKMYWYQQDPGMELHLIHYSYGVNSTEKGDLSSESTVSRIRTEHFPLTLESARPSHTSQYLCASSGVTGEADTQYFGPGTRLTVL.

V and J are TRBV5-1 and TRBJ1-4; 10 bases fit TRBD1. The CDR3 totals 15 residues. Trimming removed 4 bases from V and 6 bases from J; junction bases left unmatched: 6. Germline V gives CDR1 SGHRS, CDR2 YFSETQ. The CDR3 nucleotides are TGCGCCAGCAGCGGGAAGGGACAGGGGTATGAAAAACTGTTTTTT. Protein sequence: CASSGKGQGYEKLFF.

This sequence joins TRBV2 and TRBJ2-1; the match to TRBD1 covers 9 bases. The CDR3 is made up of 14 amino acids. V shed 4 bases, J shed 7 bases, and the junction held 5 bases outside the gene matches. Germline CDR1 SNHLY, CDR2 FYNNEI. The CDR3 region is CASSAGTGRNEQFF. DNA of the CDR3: TGTGCCAGCAGTGCGGGGACAGGGCGGAATGAGCAGTTCTTC.

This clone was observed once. The CDR3 region is CASSGTQVVYGYTF. The CDR3 DNA reads as TGTGCCAGCAGCGGGACCCAAGTTGTCTATGGCTACACCTTC. The V and J genes are TRBV7-9 and TRBJ1-2, with a weak D call TRBD1 (5 bases). Germline CDR1 is SEHNR and CDR2 is FQNEAQ (reference sequence). This CDR3 spans 14 amino acids. V was clipped by 5 bases and J by 4 bases, with 14 bases between them.

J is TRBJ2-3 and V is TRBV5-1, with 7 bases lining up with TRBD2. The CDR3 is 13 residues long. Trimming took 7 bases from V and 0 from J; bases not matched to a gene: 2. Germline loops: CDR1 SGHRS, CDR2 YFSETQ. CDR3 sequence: CASGRESTDTQYF. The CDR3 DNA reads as TGCGCCAGCGGGAGGGAGAGCACAGATACGCAGTATTTT.

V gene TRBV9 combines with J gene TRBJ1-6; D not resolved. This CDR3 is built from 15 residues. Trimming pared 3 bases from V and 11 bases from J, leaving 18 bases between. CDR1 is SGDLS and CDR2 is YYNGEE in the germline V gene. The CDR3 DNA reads TGTGCCAGCAGCGGGGGTTACAGTTCTCGGGCACCCCTCCACTTT. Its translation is CASSGGYSSRAPLHF.

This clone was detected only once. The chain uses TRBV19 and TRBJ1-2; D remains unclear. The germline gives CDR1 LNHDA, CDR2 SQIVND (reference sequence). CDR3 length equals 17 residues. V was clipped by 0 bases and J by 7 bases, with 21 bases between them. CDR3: CASSIDLLLGPLGGYTF. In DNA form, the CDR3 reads TGTGCCAGTAGTATAGATCTATTGCTCGGACCTCTCGGTGGCTACACCTTC.